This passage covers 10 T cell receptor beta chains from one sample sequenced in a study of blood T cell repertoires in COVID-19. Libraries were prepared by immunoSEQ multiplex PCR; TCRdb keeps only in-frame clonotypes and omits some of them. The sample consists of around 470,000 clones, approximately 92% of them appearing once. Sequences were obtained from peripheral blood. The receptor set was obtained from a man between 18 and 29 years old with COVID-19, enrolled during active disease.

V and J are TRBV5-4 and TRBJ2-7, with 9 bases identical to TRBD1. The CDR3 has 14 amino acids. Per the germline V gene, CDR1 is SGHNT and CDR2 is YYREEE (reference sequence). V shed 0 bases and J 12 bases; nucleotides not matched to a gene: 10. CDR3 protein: CASSLGGQGENPYF. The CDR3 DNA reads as TGTGCCAGCAGCTTGGGGGGACAGGGTGAGAATCCGTACTTC.

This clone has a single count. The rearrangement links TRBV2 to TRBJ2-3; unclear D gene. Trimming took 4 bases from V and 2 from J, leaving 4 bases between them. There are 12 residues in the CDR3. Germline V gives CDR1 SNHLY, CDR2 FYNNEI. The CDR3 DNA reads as TGTGCCAGCAGTGTAAACACAGATACGCAGTATTTT. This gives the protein CASSVNTDTQYF.

The chain's CDR3 is CASSLSPGGGRHEQYF. The CDR3 region has the DNA TGTGCCAGTAGTTTATCCCCCGGGGGAGGGAGGCACGAGCAGTACTTC. The V and J genes are TRBV19 and TRBJ2-7, with 7 bases that match TRBD2. The CDR3 has 16 residues. The trim removed 5 bases at V and 5 bases at J, leaving 15 bases unmatched. CDR1 LNHDA and CDR2 SQIVND come from the germline V gene (reference sequence).

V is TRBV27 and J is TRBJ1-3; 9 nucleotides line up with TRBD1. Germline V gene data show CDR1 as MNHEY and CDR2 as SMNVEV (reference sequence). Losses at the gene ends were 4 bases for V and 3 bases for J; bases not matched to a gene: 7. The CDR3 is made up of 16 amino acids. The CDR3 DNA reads TGTGCCAGCAGTTCCTTTACAGGGGGCAGTGGAAACACCATATATTTT. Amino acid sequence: CASSSFTGGSGNTIYF.

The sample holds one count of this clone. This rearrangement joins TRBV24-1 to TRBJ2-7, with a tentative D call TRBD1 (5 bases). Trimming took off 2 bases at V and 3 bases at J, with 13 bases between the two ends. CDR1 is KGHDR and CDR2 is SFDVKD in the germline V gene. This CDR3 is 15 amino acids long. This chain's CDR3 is CATSDWTSGFYEQYF. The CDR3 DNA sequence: TGTGCCACCAGTGATTGGACCTCAGGGTTCTACGAGCAGTACTTC.

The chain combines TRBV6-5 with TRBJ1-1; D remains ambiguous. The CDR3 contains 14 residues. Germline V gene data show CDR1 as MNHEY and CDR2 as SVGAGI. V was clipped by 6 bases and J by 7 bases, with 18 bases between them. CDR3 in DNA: TGTGCCAGCAGGTTTGGCCTCTTGGAGGTTGAAGCTTTCTTT. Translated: CASRFGLLEVEAFF.

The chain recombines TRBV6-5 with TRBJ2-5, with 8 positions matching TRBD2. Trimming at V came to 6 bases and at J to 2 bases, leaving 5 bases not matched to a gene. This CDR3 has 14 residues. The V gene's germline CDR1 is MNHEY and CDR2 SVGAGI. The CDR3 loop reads CASRPGGGQETQYF. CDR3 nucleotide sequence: TGTGCCAGCAGGCCGGGGGGGGGACAAGAGACCCAGTACTTC.

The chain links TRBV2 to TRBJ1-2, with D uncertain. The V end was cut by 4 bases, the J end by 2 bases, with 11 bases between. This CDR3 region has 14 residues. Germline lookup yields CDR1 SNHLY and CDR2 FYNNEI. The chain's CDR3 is CASSGDNWNYGYTF. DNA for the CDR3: TGTGCCAGCAGTGGAGACAATTGGAACTATGGCTACACCTTC.

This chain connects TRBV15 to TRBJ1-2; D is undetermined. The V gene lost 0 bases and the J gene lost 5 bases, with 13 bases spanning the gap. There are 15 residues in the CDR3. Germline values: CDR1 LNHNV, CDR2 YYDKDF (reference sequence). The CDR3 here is CATSRDRGRGYGYTF. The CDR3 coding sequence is TGTGCCACCAGCAGAGATAGAGGGAGAGGTTATGGCTACACCTTC.

The CDR3 DNA reads TGTGCCAGCAGCTCGTGGGACAGGGGCCCGGAGGATGAAAAACTGTTTTTT. Translated: CASSSWDRGPEDEKLFF. The chain joins TRBV7-9 to TRBJ1-4; 10 bases align to TRBD1. Germline V CDR1 and CDR2: SEHNR, FQNEAQ (reference sequence). The CDR3 runs 17 residues. Trimming cost V 4 bases and J 6 bases; bases outside gene matches: 11.